Below, one TCR beta chain is given with its context. The antigen remains unidentified. A split of CD4+ cells into CD45RA+ naive and CD45RA-negative memory subsets was performed. V was trimmed by 5 bases and J by 6 bases, leaving 18 bases between them. The CDR3 extends over 15 amino acids. Germline-derived CDR1 and CDR2 are SGHTA and FQGNSA. This record comes from a study of shared clonotypes between healthy human individuals. Study-wide results and caveats: In the sorted subsets, rarefaction showed sequencing was incomplete despite large depth. The four-donor shared clonotypes exceeded non-shared clonotypes in generation probability, with non-shared ones scoring lower. Blood was the only sampled material, and tissue repertoires likely differ.

Libraries were prepared by immunoSEQ multiplex PCR; TCRdb keeps only in-frame clonotypes and omits some of them. The sample holds about 2.4 million clones, roughly 93% seen once. The chain uses TRBV7-2 and TRBJ2-3, with D hard to call. This receptor was taken from a man in his late teens or twenties in good health. Some clones in this sample may be carry-over from other donors' samples. The specimen sequenced was naive CD4+ T cells from PBMCs. Subset indicated: CD45RA+ positively selected. CDR3 sequence: CASSPVGPRVDTQYF. CDR3 coding DNA: TGTGCCAGCAGCCCCGTCGGCCCTCGGGTCGATACGCAGTATTTT.